There are a few counts of the clone carrying this T cell receptor beta chain. The antigen remains undetermined. The CDR3 contains 14 residues. Germline V lookup: CDR1 LNHNV, CDR2 YYDKDF (reference sequence). Between the trimmed V and J ends, which lost 8 bases and 0 bases, there was a span of 11 bases. Full-length variable regions came from constant-region reverse primers plus semi-nested Nested Universal Primer A PCR. In TCRdb, the 5' RACE reads were re-called with MiXCR into one record per CDR3 protein. The sample has about 62,000 distinct CDR3 sequences, 30% seen once; the top ten hold about 2.5%. The study's findings and limits: Tumor Treg TCRs overlapped most with tumor naive CD4+ cells. Tumor memory CD4+ T cell TCR gene usage clustered with blood and lymph node memory CD4+ cells and lymph node naive CD4+ cells. The larger-cohort validation was restricted to a single TCR beta V-J rearrangement rather than whole repertoires.

This sequence was found in a female donor with breast cancer. Sequencing was performed on tumor-infiltrating naive CD4+ T cells sorted from the breast tumor. Subset given: naive CD4+ T cells, CD4+CD45RA+CD25-. The chain couples TRBV15 to TRBJ1-5; tentative D call: TRBD1 (5 bases). CDR3 loop: CATAQGRSNQPQHF. In DNA form, the CDR3 reads TGTGCCACCGCCCAGGGTCGTAGCAATCAGCCCCAGCATTTT.